What follows are 22 T cell receptor beta chains derived from one specimen sequenced in a study of sequential checkpoint blockade in melanoma. The sample's treatment: randomized to nivolumab then ipilimumab (arm A) or the reverse (arm B). Clones were sequenced by immunoSEQ multiplex PCR, and TCRdb holds only the in-frame ones, with some missing. The sample has tens of thousands of clones, under 35% seen once. The sample consisted of tumor tissue (inferred from file names), taken from a patient given nivolumab and ipilimumab in sequence. The receptors originated from a human donor with melanoma.

Concerning this clone: One end of the junction is discordant with germline, which a read error may explain. The chain joins TRBV14 to TRBJ1-1; TRBD1 is a possible D gene (5 bases). Germline V CDR1 and CDR2: SGHDN, FVKESK. This CDR3 comprises 13 residues. CDR3 coding DNA: TGTGCCAGCAGCCGCGCTACCCAGGGTGCCGTGGTCTTT. It specifies CASSRATQGAVVF.

The V and J genes are TRBV6-8 and TRBJ1-1; 9 positions match TRBD1. With 5 bases clipped from V and 1 base from J, the junction kept 2 bases outside the gene matches. CDR1 MNHGY and CDR2 SAAAGT come from the germline V gene. The CDR3 length is 14 residues. CDR3 nucleotides: TGTGCCAGCAGTCCACAGGGGGCGAACACTGAAGCTTTCTTT. It translates to CASSPQGANTEAFF.

This clone has a handful of counts. The CDR3 coding sequence is TGTGCCAGCAGTGATAGGGGGCGCGGGGAAAAACTGTTTTTT. Amino acids: CASSDRGRGEKLFF. This rearrangement joins TRBV9 to TRBJ1-4; 7 bases match TRBD1. CDR3 length: 14 amino acids. J was trimmed by 8 bases and V by 5 bases; bases with no gene match: 9. Germline CDR1 reads SGDLS; CDR2 reads YYNGEE.

This chain connects TRBV29-1 to TRBJ2-7; D may match TRBD1 or TRBD2 (5 bases each). Germline assignment: CDR1 SQVTM and CDR2 ANQGSEA. The V end lost 4 bases, the J end lost 5 bases, and 12 bases lay between the germline ends. This CDR3 comprises 12 residues. CDR3 protein: CSVARESHEQYF. CDR3 DNA sequence: TGCAGCGTTGCCAGGGAGAGCCACGAGCAGTACTTC.

This clone has only a few counts. The chain employs TRBV7-2 and TRBJ2-1, with D possibly matching TRBD1 (7 bases). The CDR3 totals 15 residues. The ends were cut back, 5 bases at V and 2 bases at J, with 13 bases in the middle. CDR1 and CDR2 (germline): SGHTA, FQGNSA. DNA of the CDR3: TGTGCCAGCAGCGGAGGGCAGGGGGCCTACAATGAGCAGTTCTTC. It codes for CASSGGQGAYNEQFF.

The V gene is TRBV28, the J gene TRBJ2-7, with 11 bases fitting TRBD2. Germline V gene lookup returns CDR1 MDHEN and CDR2 SYDVKM. This CDR3 is 16 amino acids long. With 7 bases clipped from V and 3 bases from J, the junction kept 11 bases outside the gene matches. This chain's CDR3 is CASTTTALAGGYEQYF. CDR3 nucleotide sequence: TGTGCCAGCACCACAACCGCCCTAGCGGGGGGCTACGAGCAGTACTTC.

This clone has a handful of counts. The CDR3 DNA sequence: TGTGCCAGCTCACCCGACACCGGATGGAACACTGAAGCTTTCTTT. It yields the protein CASSPDTGWNTEAFF. The rearrangement uses TRBV18 and TRBJ1-1, with D hard to call. V was shortened by 3 bases and J by 1 base, with 12 bases between the two germline ends. Germline CDR1 is KGHSH and CDR2 is LQKENI. CDR3 length: 15 residues.

CDR3 amino acids: CASGLGDGANIQYF. The CDR3 DNA reads TGTGCTAGTGGTTTGGGGGACGGAGCTAACATTCAGTACTTC. The chain couples TRBV12-5 to TRBJ2-4; D might be TRBD1 or TRBD2, each matching 5 bases. Germline assignment: CDR1 LGHNT and CDR2 FRNRAP. V was pared by 1 base and J by 7 bases, with 11 bases between. The CDR3 runs 14 residues.

The V call is TRBV30, the J call TRBJ1-4; D is uncertain. Trimming stripped 5 bases from V and 2 bases from J, with 9 bases between. The CDR3 runs to 13 residues. Germline V lookup: CDR1 GTSNPN, CDR2 SVGIG (reference sequence). The CDR3 nucleotides are TGTGCCTGGGACGGGGATACTAATGAAAAACTGTTTTTT. Translating gives CAWDGDTNEKLFF. The full variable domain, rest sourced from reference TRBV30 and TRBJ1-4, is SQTIHQWPATLVQPVGSPLSLECTVEGTSNPNLYWYRQAAGRGLQLLFYSVGIGQISSEVPQNLSASRPQDRQFILSSKKLLLSDSGFYLCAWDGDTNEKLFFGSGTQLSVL.

This clone has ten or more counts. This chain links TRBV9 with TRBJ1-1; TRBD1 might be the D (5 bases). The CDR3 has 14 amino acids. The germline V and J ends were trimmed by 7 bases and 3 bases, with 16 bases remaining between them. The germline V gene encodes CDR1 SGDLS and CDR2 YYNGEE. The CDR3 DNA reads as TGTGCCAGCTCCGAAGGGGCTGATGACACTGAAGCTTTCTTT. This sequence encodes CASSEGADDTEAFF.

This clone has just a few counts. The V call is TRBV18, the J call TRBJ1-2; TRBD1 matches at 8 bases. Germline V lookup: CDR1 KGHSH, CDR2 LQKENI. V trimming: 3 bases; J trimming: 7 bases; junction bases outside the gene matches: 10. The CDR3 is 15 amino acids. The CDR3: CASSPSQGDVVGYTF. CDR3 DNA sequence: TGTGCCAGCTCACCTTCACAGGGGGACGTTGTTGGCTACACCTTC.

The rearrangement links TRBV18 to TRBJ1-4, with no clear D. Germline-derived CDR1 and CDR2 are KGHSH and LQKENI. The CDR3 consists of 14 residues. V lost 1 base and J lost 8, with 11 bases in between. The CDR3 region is CASSPRGPWEKLFF. The CDR3 DNA sequence: TGTGCCAGCTCACCACGTGGGCCTTGGGAAAAACTGTTTTTT.

J is TRBJ1-2 and V is TRBV12-5; perhaps TRBD1 as D (5 bases). Germline lookup yields CDR1 LGHNT and CDR2 FRNRAP. CDR3 length: 11 amino acids. CDR3 sequence: CASRGEGGYTF. DNA of the CDR3: TGTGCCAGTAGAGGGGAGGGCGGCTACACCTTC.

This clone came up many times. The chain links TRBV11-3 to TRBJ2-3; 12 nucleotides line up with TRBD1. Germline V gene data show CDR1 as SGHNT and CDR2 as YENEEA. Losses at the gene ends were 1 base for V and 6 bases for J; bases not matched to a gene: 11. The CDR3 length is 18 residues. The chain's CDR3 is CASSLGGWGTGGADTQYF. The CDR3 DNA reads as TGTGCCAGCAGCTTAGGAGGTTGGGGGACAGGGGGCGCGGATACGCAGTATTTT.

A few counts support this clone. V gene TRBV11-3 combines with J gene TRBJ1-4, with TRBD1 identical over 7 bases. The CDR3 has 16 residues. Germline CDR1 and CDR2: SGHNT and YENEEA. V lost 2 bases, J lost 3 bases, and 6 bases stayed unmatched. CDR3: CASSLRGQLANEKLFF. The DNA for the CDR3 is TGTGCCAGCAGCTTAAGGGGACAGTTAGCTAATGAAAAACTGTTTTTT.

In the case of this clone: One end of the junction does not line up with germline, which may come from a read error. This chain joins TRBV9 and TRBJ2-7; possibly TRBD1 for D (6 bases). Germline V gives CDR1 SGDLS, CDR2 YYNGEE. The CDR3 contains 15 residues. This chain's CDR3 is CASSTRQDLSNEQYF. CDR3 DNA sequence: TGTGCCAGCAGCACACGACAGGACCTCTCCAACGAGCAGTACTTC.

By frequency in the sample, this clone is medium-sized (0.01 to 0.1%). J is TRBJ2-3 and V is TRBV9, with no clear D. V was trimmed by 1 base and J by 0 bases, leaving 3 bases between them. The CDR3 is 13 amino acids. Germline loops: CDR1 SGDLS, CDR2 YYNGEE. The CDR3 here is CASSVTSTDTQYF. The CDR3 bases are TGTGCCAGCAGCGTAACTAGCACAGATACGCAGTATTTT. Looking up the rest from reference TRBV9 and TRBJ2-3 gives the full variable domain: DSGVTQTPKHLITATGQRVTLRCSPRSGDLSVYWYQQSLDQGLQFLIQYYNGEERAKGNILERFSAQQFPDLHSELNLSSLELGDSALYFCASSVTSTDTQYFGPGTRLTVL.

This clone has just a few counts. The rearrangement links TRBV9 to TRBJ1-5; D is ambiguous. V shed 5 bases and J shed 6 bases, with 9 bases lying between them. The germline gives CDR1 SGDLS, CDR2 YYNGEE. CDR3 length: 12 amino acids. The CDR3 is CASSDYRQPQHF. The CDR3, as DNA: TGTGCCAGCAGTGATTATCGTCAGCCCCAGCATTTT.

This clone was seen a few times. This sequence joins TRBV2 and TRBJ1-1; D is unclear. V lost 6 bases and J lost 11, with 16 bases in between. Germline V CDR1 and CDR2: SNHLY, FYNNEI. The CDR3 totals 12 residues. The CDR3: CASSLPFREAFF. In nucleotides, the CDR3 is TGTGCCAGCAGCCTACCTTTCCGGGAGGCTTTCTTT.

J is TRBJ2-7 and V is TRBV6-8; possibly TRBD1 for D (6 bases). The CDR3 sequence is 17 residues long. V lost 0 bases, J lost 5 bases, and 20 bases lay in between. Germline CDR1 reads MNHGY; CDR2 reads SAAAGT. DNA of the CDR3: TGTGCCAGCAGTTACTCCGGGTCCAGGGGAATGGTTCACGAGCAGTACTTC. Translation: CASSYSGSRGMVHEQYF.

The genes are TRBV11-3 and TRBJ2-7; the match to TRBD2 covers 14 bases. Germline CDR1 and CDR2: SGHNT and YENEEA. V shed 5 bases and J 5 bases; nucleotides not matched to a gene: 11. The CDR3 runs 17 residues. The chain's CDR3 is CASSPDRTSGGYHEQYF. For the CDR3, the DNA is TGTGCCAGCAGCCCGGATCGGACTAGCGGGGGGTACCACGAGCAGTACTTC.

This clone was seen more than once but under ten times. This chain links TRBV30 with TRBJ1-2, with D maybe TRBD1 (6 bases). Germline V gene lookup returns CDR1 GTSNPN and CDR2 SVGIG (reference sequence). Between the trimmed V and J ends, which lost 5 bases and 2 bases, there was a span of 6 bases. CDR3 size: 11 residues. CDR3 protein: CAWQGNYGYTF. In DNA, the CDR3 is TGTGCCTGGCAGGGGAACTATGGCTACACCTTC.